This is a list of T cell receptor beta chains from one sample in a study of CD4+ T cells in melanoma. Here immunoSEQ multiplex PCR was the method, and the copy in TCRdb shows in-frame clones only, minus some. The sample contains about 140,000 clones, over 90% of which appear only once. Receptors were obtained from a human donor with melanoma. The CDR3 runs from the conserved cysteine through the conserved F or W. A D gene is named only where the DNA matches it firmly. The size field is filled for only some rows; it gives once, few, many or a size class.

v_call	d_call	j_call	clone_size	cdr3_aa	cdr3_nt
TRBV6-5	TRBD2	TRBJ2-7	-	CASIGGGRYEQYF	TGTGCCAGCATCGGCGGGGGGAGGTACGAGCAGTACTTC
TRBV5-1	TRBD2	TRBJ2-1	-	CASSLVASGGYNEQFF	TGCGCCAGCAGCTTGGTGGCTAGCGGCGGGTACAATGAGCAGTTCTTC
TRBV2	-	TRBJ1-1	-	CASSEDRPEAFF	TGTGCCAGCAGTGAAGACAGACCTGAAGCTTTCTTT
TRBV30	-	TRBJ1-6	-	CAGTLTEYSPLHF	TGTGCCGGGACCCTGACGGAATATTCACCCCTCCACTTT
TRBV6-1	TRBD1	TRBJ2-2	-	CASMSRGLPGELFF	TGTGCCAGCATGAGCAGGGGGCTGCCCGGGGAGCTGTTTTTT
TRBV5-6	-	TRBJ2-1	-	CASSLHGEQFF	TGTGCCAGCAGCCTACACGGTGAGCAGTTCTTC
TRBV25-1	-	TRBJ1-5	-	CASSESGGTHQPQHF	TGTGCCAGCAGTGAATCCGGGGGGACCCATCAGCCCCAGCATTTT
TRBV7-2	TRBD1	TRBJ1-4	-	CASSLGKGGQGEKLFF	TGTGCCAGCAGCTTAGGGAAAGGGGGACAGGGGGAAAAACTGTTTTTT
TRBV2	-	TRBJ2-7	-	CASTQNTEQYF	TGTGCCAGCACACAGAATACCGAGCAGTACTTC
TRBV2	-	TRBJ2-7	-	CASSENREGYEQYF	TGTGCCAGCAGTGAAAACAGGGAAGGCTACGAGCAGTACTTC
TRBV5-6	-	TRBJ1-5	-	CASSLWVAGTNQPQHF	TGTGCCAGCAGCTTGTGGGTAGCCGGAACTAATCAGCCCCAGCATTTT
TRBV27	-	TRBJ1-1	-	CASSLGRRNTEAFF	TGTGCCAGCAGTTTAGGGCGGAGGAACACTGAAGCTTTCTTT
TRBV21-1	-	TRBJ1-5	-	CASSKGRGQAARSQHF	TGTGCCAGCAGCAAAGGAAGGGGGCAGGCCGCGAGGTCCCAGCATTTT
TRBV6-5	-	TRBJ2-5	-	CASSYSGGRETQYF	TGTGCCAGCAGTTACTCTGGGGGTCGGGAGACCCAGTACTTC
TRBV7-9	-	TRBJ1-1	-	CASSLLTVNTEAFF	TGTGCCAGCAGCTTACTGACCGTAAACACTGAAGCTTTCTTT
TRBV15	-	TRBJ1-4	few	CATSRSAGAINEKLFF	TGTGCCACCAGCAGGTCAGCAGGGGCCATTAATGAAAAACTGTTTTTT
TRBV30	TRBD2	TRBJ2-2	-	CAWKVFSGVNTGELFF	TGTGCCTGGAAGGTTTTTAGCGGGGTGAACACCGGGGAGCTGTTTTTT
TRBV5-1	-	TRBJ1-3	-	CASSTGVTGNTIYF	TGCGCCAGCAGCACGGGAGTAACTGGAAACACCATATATTTT
TRBV5-6	TRBD1	TRBJ2-5	-	CASSVTGARETQYF	TGTGCCAGCAGCGTAACAGGGGCGCGGGAGACCCAGTACTTC
TRBV5-1	-	TRBJ1-6	-	CASSWGSGKRNSPLHF	TGCGCCAGCAGCTGGGGGTCAGGGAAACGGAATTCACCCCTCCACTTT
TRBV18	-	TRBJ1-3	-	CASSPEFSGNTIYF	TGTGCCAGCTCACCAGAGTTCTCTGGAAACACCATATATTTT
TRBV13	TRBD2	TRBJ2-3	-	CASSLRLAGGPTDTQYF	TGTGCCAGCAGCTTAAGACTAGCGGGGGGCCCCACAGATACGCAGTATTTT
TRBV2	TRBD1	TRBJ1-2	-	CASSFTSGGTGDGYTF	TGTGCCAGCAGTTTTACCTCCGGGGGGACAGGGGATGGCTACACCTTC
TRBV30	TRBD1	TRBJ2-2	-	CAWSWGQGAGELFF	TGTGCCTGGAGTTGGGGACAGGGAGCCGGGGAGCTGTTTTTT
TRBV30	-	TRBJ1-5	-	CAWRRGGSNQPQHF	TGTGCCTGGAGGCGCGGGGGCAGCAATCAGCCCCAGCATTTT
TRBV4-1	-	TRBJ2-2	-	CASSQGRGRTGELFF	TGCGCCAGCAGCCAAGGGAGGGGGCGGACCGGGGAGCTGTTTTTT
TRBV18	-	TRBJ1-2	-	CASSPTGNYGYTF	TGTGCCAGCTCACCGACGGGGAACTATGGCTACACCTTC
TRBV27	-	TRBJ2-3	-	CASSYGGATDTQYF	TGTGCCAGCAGTTACGGGGGCGCGACAGATACGCAGTATTTT
TRBV5-1	-	TRBJ2-2	-	CASTGGSNTGELFF	TGCGCCAGCACAGGGGGGTCGAACACCGGGGAGCTGTTTTTT
TRBV5-1	-	TRBJ1-3	-	CASSLTLKGTGNTIYF	TGCGCCAGCAGCTTGACCCTCAAGGGAACTGGAAACACCATATATTTT
TRBV5-1	-	TRBJ2-3	-	CASSLGTGGRADTQYF	TGCGCCAGCAGCTTGGGAACCGGGGGGCGGGCAGATACGCAGTATTTT
TRBV5-1	TRBD1	TRBJ2-7	-	CASSRGTGLTYEQYF	TGCGCCAGCAGCAGGGGGACAGGACTGACCTACGAGCAGTACTTC
TRBV6-5	-	TRBJ1-1	-	CASSQGRVGAFF	TGTGCCAGCAGCCAAGGTAGAGTTGGTGCTTTCTTT
TRBV11-2	-	TRBJ2-1	-	CASSLAEVRQFF	TGTGCCAGCAGCTTAGCCGAGGTAAGGCAGTTCTTC
TRBV7-8	TRBD1	TRBJ2-7	-	CASSLTGGAYEQYF	TGTGCCAGCAGCTTGACAGGGGGAGCCTACGAGCAGTACTTC
TRBV6-5	-	TRBJ2-1	-	CASTERGWNEQFF	TGTGCCAGCACCGAGAGGGGCTGGAATGAGCAGTTCTTC
TRBV7-2	-	TRBJ1-5	-	CASSPPASHQPQHF	TGTGCCAGCAGCCCCCCCGCCTCCCATCAGCCCCAGCATTTT
TRBV5-1	-	TRBJ2-1	-	CASSPSGTSSYNEQFF	TGCGCCAGCAGCCCCTCGGGCACCTCCTCCTACAATGAGCAGTTCTTC
TRBV5-4	-	TRBJ1-6	-	CASSLAPSSYNSPLHF	TGTGCCAGCAGCTTGGCCCCGAGCTCCTATAATTCACCCCTCCACTTT
TRBV19	-	TRBJ2-1	-	CASSIVEGWSYNEQFF	TGTGCCAGTAGTATAGTGGAGGGTTGGTCCTACAATGAGCAGTTCTTC
TRBV18	TRBD1	TRBJ1-1	-	CASSDPRTGNTEAFF	TGTGCCAGCTCAGACCCGAGGACAGGGAACACTGAAGCTTTCTTT
TRBV15	TRBD2	TRBJ2-5	-	CATSREKTSGAETQYF	TGTGCCACCAGCAGAGAGAAGACTAGCGGGGCAGAGACCCAGTACTTC
TRBV5-1	-	TRBJ2-3	-	CASSLWDTSDTQYF	TGCGCCAGCAGCTTATGGGACACTTCAGATACGCAGTATTTT
TRBV6-4	-	TRBJ1-6	-	CASSDPLSSYNSPLHF	TGTGCCAGCAGTGACCCCCTAAGCTCCTATAATTCACCCCTCCACTTT
TRBV5-1	-	TRBJ1-2	-	CASSLASISYGYTF	TGCGCCAGCAGCTTGGCCTCGATCTCATATGGCTACACCTTC
TRBV18	TRBD2	TRBJ2-5	-	CASSKTSGGSPGETQYF	TGTGCCAGCTCGAAGACTAGCGGGGGGTCCCCGGGGGAGACCCAGTACTTC
TRBV11-2	TRBD2	TRBJ2-3	-	CASSFGRGGDTQYF	TGTGCCAGCAGCTTCGGGCGGGGGGGAGATACGCAGTATTTT
TRBV28	-	TRBJ1-2	-	CASSSGDQFGGYTF	TGTGCCAGCAGTTCGGGAGACCAATTCGGTGGCTACACCTTC
TRBV7-9	-	TRBJ1-1	-	CASSRVDGVNTEAFF	TGTGCCAGCAGCCGAGTCGACGGGGTGAACACTGAAGCTTTCTTT
TRBV7-3	-	TRBJ2-1	-	CASSSRDGRNEQFF	TGTGCCAGCAGCTCCCGGGACGGAAGAAATGAGCAGTTCTTC
TRBV5-1	TRBD2	TRBJ2-3	-	CASSLAFASGGADTQYF	TGCGCCAGCAGCTTGGCCTTTGCTAGCGGGGGTGCAGATACGCAGTATTTT
TRBV14	-	TRBJ1-4	-	CASSLQGKNEKLFF	TGTGCCAGCAGTTTACAGGGAAAAAATGAAAAACTGTTTTTT
TRBV27	-	TRBJ2-1	-	CASSLSVGGAKYNEQFF	TGTGCCAGCAGTTTATCGGTAGGTGGGGCGAAATACAATGAGCAGTTCTTC
TRBV30	-	TRBJ1-2	-	CAWRPERLTRFYGYTF	TGTGCCTGGAGGCCCGAGCGGCTCACCCGCTTTTATGGCTACACCTTC
TRBV18	TRBD1	TRBJ2-7	-	CASSPRQGSYEQYF	TGTGCCAGCTCACCGCGACAGGGTTCCTACGAGCAGTACTTC
TRBV6-1	-	TRBJ1-2	-	CASSESIPVGYTF	TGTGCCAGCAGTGAAAGTATTCCTGTTGGCTACACCTTC
TRBV7-6	-	TRBJ1-3	-	CASSLLGTEGNTIYF	TGTGCCAGCAGCTTATTAGGAACAGAAGGAAACACCATATATTTT